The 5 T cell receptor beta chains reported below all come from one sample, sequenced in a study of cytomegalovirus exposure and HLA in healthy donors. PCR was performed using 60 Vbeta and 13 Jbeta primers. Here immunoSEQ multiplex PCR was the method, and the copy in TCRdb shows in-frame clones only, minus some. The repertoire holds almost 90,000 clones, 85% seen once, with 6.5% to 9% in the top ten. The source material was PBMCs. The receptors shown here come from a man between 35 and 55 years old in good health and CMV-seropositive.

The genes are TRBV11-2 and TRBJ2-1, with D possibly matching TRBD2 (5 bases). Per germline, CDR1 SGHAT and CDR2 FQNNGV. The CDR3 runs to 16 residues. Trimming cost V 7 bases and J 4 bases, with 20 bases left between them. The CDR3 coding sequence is TGTGCCAGCAACCCCTCAAGAGGGAGTTCATACAATGAGCAGTTCTTC. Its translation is CASNPSRGSSYNEQFF.

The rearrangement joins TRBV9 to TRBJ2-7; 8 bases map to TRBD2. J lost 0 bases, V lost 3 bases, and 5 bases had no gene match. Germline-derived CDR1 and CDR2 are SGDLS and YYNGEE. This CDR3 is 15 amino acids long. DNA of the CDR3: TGTGCCAGCAGCGCCGGGGGGGAAAGCTCCTACGAGCAGTACTTC. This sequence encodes CASSAGGESSYEQYF. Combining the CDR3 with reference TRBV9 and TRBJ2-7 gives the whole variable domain DSGVTQTPKHLITATGQRVTLRCSPRSGDLSVYWYQQSLDQGLQFLIQYYNGEERAKGNILERFSAQQFPDLHSELNLSSLELGDSALYFCASSAGGESSYEQYFGPGTRLTVT.

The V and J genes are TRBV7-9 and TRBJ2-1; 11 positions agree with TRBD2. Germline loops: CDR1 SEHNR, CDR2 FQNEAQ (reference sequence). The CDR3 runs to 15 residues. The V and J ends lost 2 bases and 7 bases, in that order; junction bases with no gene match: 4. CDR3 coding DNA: TGTGCCAGCAGCTTAACCGGGACTAGCGGTAATGAGCAGTTCTTC. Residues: CASSLTGTSGNEQFF.

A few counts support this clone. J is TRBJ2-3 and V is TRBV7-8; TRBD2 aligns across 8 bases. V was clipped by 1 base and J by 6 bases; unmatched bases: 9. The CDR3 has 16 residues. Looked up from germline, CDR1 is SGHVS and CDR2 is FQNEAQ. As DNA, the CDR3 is TGTGCCAGCAGCTTAGTACAGCGGGGGCGCCCGGATACGCAGTATTTT. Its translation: CASSLVQRGRPDTQYF.

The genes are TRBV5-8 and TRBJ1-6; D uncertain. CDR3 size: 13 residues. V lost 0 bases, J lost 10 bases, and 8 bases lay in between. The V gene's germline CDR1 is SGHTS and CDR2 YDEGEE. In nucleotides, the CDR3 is TGTGCCAGCAGCTTGGCGGTCGGGTCACCCCTCCACTTT. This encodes CASSLAVGSPLHF.